This T cell receptor (beta chain) was identified during a study of T-cell memory formation after mild COVID-19. Points from the study as a whole: Pre-infection memory showed some responding clones, and this suggested that cross-reactive memory joined. Proof of SARS-CoV-2 specificity was absent for the second-wave clones that crested on day 37. Contracting CD4+ clones lay largely in CM and EM, with CD8+ ones residing in EMRA.

The J segment lost 3 bases and the V segment lost 0 bases, leaving 5 bases of the junction unmatched. Germline CDR1 reads DFQATT; CDR2 reads SNEGSKA (reference sequence). This CDR3 region has 15 residues. In this sample, this clonotype turned up a few times. Its specificity is unknown. 5'RACE, which relied on constant-segment primers, yielded TCR alpha and TCR beta cDNA libraries carrying sample barcodes and UMIs. TCRdb independently ran MiXCR on the 5' RACE reads; one entry per CDR3 protein. Of some 350,000 distinct CDR3 sequences in the sample, around 13% were seen once. The TCR was taken from a man between 18 and 35 years old who had mild COVID-19 (a few samples of this study predate the infection). Cell type and time point are not known. The source material was PBMCs or a T cell subset sorted from them (not recorded which). The rearrangement links TRBV20-1 to TRBJ2-1; TRBD1 matches 7 bases. The CDR3 is CSARDRDRLYNEQFF. CDR3 sequence (DNA): TGCAGTGCTAGAGATCGGGACAGACTCTACAATGAGCAGTTCTTC.